The 28 T cell receptor beta chains presented below share a single source sample, sequenced in a study of a mutant IDH1 vaccine in newly diagnosed glioma. Using immunoSEQ multiplex PCR, the repertoire was profiled, and TCRdb retains in-frame clones only, with some absent. The table shows under 70,000 clones, with about 80% occurring only once. No antigens are known for them. The time point here: week 5, during vaccination. The vaccine gave 300 ug of a 20-mer mutant IDH1 peptide subcutaneously per dose. The sample consisted of PBMCs, taken from a glioma patient whose treatment included an IDH1 peptide vaccine. The receptors here all came from a woman in her fifties or sixties with glioma.

This chain joins TRBV7-9 and TRBJ1-5; no firm D call. Trimming pared 1 base from V and 0 bases from J, leaving 4 bases between. CDR1 and CDR2 (germline): SEHNR, FQNEAQ (reference sequence). The length of the CDR3 is 14 residues. The CDR3 bases are TGTGCCAGCAGCTTAGGGAATAGCAATCAGCCCCAGCATTTT. The encoded protein is CASSLGNSNQPQHF.

The chain employs TRBV5-4 and TRBJ1-1; the D is unclear. Germline V CDR1 and CDR2: SGHNT, YYREEE (reference sequence). This CDR3 comprises 15 residues. The germline V and J ends were trimmed by 0 bases and 1 base, with 10 bases remaining between them. The CDR3 coding sequence is TGTGCCAGCAGCTTGGGGAAGTACAAGAACACTGAAGCTTTCTTT. It specifies CASSLGKYKNTEAFF.

V is TRBV6-5 and J is TRBJ1-2; D gene ambiguous. The CDR3 is 16 residues long. Germline V gene data show CDR1 as MNHEY and CDR2 as SVGAGI. V lost 0 bases, J lost 3 bases, and 14 bases lay in between. CDR3: CASSYSRKGGDYGYTF. The CDR3, as DNA: TGTGCCAGCAGTTACTCGAGGAAGGGCGGGGACTATGGCTACACCTTC.

The chain carries TRBV9 and TRBJ1-2; TRBD1 is a possible D gene (6 bases). The germline V and J ends were trimmed by 4 bases and 4 bases, with 17 bases remaining between them. Germline CDR1 and CDR2: SGDLS and YYNGEE. This CDR3 is 15 amino acids long. The CDR3 DNA reads TGTGCCAGCAGCTCAGGGAGGGGGGAAACCTATGGCTACACCTTC. This translates into CASSSGRGETYGYTF.

The genes are TRBV2 and TRBJ2-7; 7 bases are a match to TRBD2. CDR3 size: 14 residues. Germline V gene data show CDR1 as SNHLY and CDR2 as FYNNEI. J lost 2 bases, V lost 2 bases, and 3 bases had no gene match. Here the CDR3 reads CASSERGRTYEQYF. CDR3 coding DNA: TGTGCCAGCAGTGAACGCGGGAGAACCTACGAGCAGTACTTC.

This sequence joins TRBV5-1 and TRBJ1-1, with D unresolved. V was clipped by 5 bases and J by 1 base, with 9 bases between them. This CDR3 contains 13 residues. CDR1 SGHRS and CDR2 YFSETQ come from the germline V gene. CDR3 region: CASRRWGNTEAFF. The CDR3 bases are TGCGCCAGCAGACGGTGGGGGAACACTGAAGCTTTCTTT.

This clone has only a few counts. This chain joins TRBV27 and TRBJ2-7; the match to TRBD2 covers 12 bases. The CDR3 is 16 amino acids. CDR1 MNHEY and CDR2 SMNVEV come from the germline V gene (reference sequence). V was clipped by 7 bases and J by 7 bases; unmatched bases: 14. The CDR3 protein is CASTHLLAGGPGEQYF. The CDR3 coding sequence is TGTGCCAGCACCCACCTCCTAGCGGGGGGGCCAGGAGAGCAGTACTTC.

The chain has TRBV9 and TRBJ1-4; D remains unclear. Germline values: CDR1 SGDLS, CDR2 YYNGEE. V was pared by 4 bases and J by 3 bases, with 7 bases between. The CDR3 consists of 13 residues. The CDR3 spells CASSPSPNEKLFF. The CDR3, as DNA: TGTGCCAGCAGCCCTTCCCCTAATGAAAAACTGTTTTTT.

The chain combines TRBV19 with TRBJ1-4; D is uncertain. The V end lost 5 bases, the J end lost 5 bases, and 12 bases lay between the germline ends. From germline, CDR1 is LNHDA and CDR2 SQIVND (reference sequence). The CDR3 totals 14 residues. CDR3: CASSDSGGNEKLFF. CDR3 DNA sequence: TGTGCCAGTAGTGACTCGGGAGGGAATGAAAAACTGTTTTTT.

The chain recombines TRBV9 with TRBJ2-3; D gene unclear. Deletions cut 0 bases from V and 1 base from J, with 12 bases between. CDR1 and CDR2 (germline): SGDLS, YYNGEE. The CDR3 is 16 residues long. This chain's CDR3 is CASSVGLSRGTDTQYF. As DNA, the CDR3 is TGTGCCAGCAGCGTAGGTCTTAGTAGGGGCACAGATACGCAGTATTTT.

The chain has TRBV19 and TRBJ1-6, with TRBD1 matching 7 bases. CDR3 length: 16 residues. CDR1 and CDR2 from the germline V gene are LNHDA and SQIVND (reference sequence). J was trimmed by 7 bases and V by 5 bases; bases with no gene match: 11. The chain's CDR3 is CASSVGTEVTNSPLHF. DNA of the CDR3: TGTGCCAGTAGTGTCGGGACAGAGGTGACAAATTCACCCCTCCACTTT.

The V and J genes are TRBV28 and TRBJ1-4; D is unclear. Per germline, CDR1 MDHEN and CDR2 SYDVKM. V was pared by 6 bases and J by 3 bases, with 14 bases between. This CDR3 has 15 residues. The CDR3 spells CASSSLGYSNEKLFF. DNA of the CDR3: TGTGCCAGCAGCTCCCTGGGGTATTCTAATGAAAAACTGTTTTTT. Variable domain in full (rest from reference TRBV28 and TRBJ1-4): DVKVTQSSRYLVKRTGEKVFLECVQDMDHENMFWYRQDPGLGLRLIYFSYDVKMKEKGDIPEGYSVSREKKERFSLILESASTNQTSMYLCASSSLGYSNEKLFFGSGTQLSVL.

This chain joins TRBV5-1 and TRBJ2-3, with 7 bases aligning to TRBD1. V dropped 0 bases and J dropped 0; count of bases not matched to a gene: 1. This CDR3 has 15 amino acids. Germline values: CDR1 SGHRS, CDR2 YFSETQ. Written as DNA, the CDR3 is TGCGCCAGCAGCTTGGAGGGGGCTAGCACAGATACGCAGTATTTT. Translation gives CASSLEGASTDTQYF.

The chain links TRBV2 to TRBJ1-4; D not certain. Looked up from germline, CDR1 is SNHLY and CDR2 is FYNNEI. V gave up 6 bases and J gave up 1 base, with 12 bases separating them. The CDR3 is made up of 15 amino acids. CDR3 sequence: CASSLTTITNEKLFF. In nucleotides, the CDR3 is TGTGCCAGCAGCCTAACCACAATAACTAATGAAAAACTGTTTTTT.

The chain has TRBV5-1 and TRBJ1-6; TRBD1 is a possible D gene (6 bases). CDR3 length: 18 amino acids. The germline V gene encodes CDR1 SGHRS and CDR2 YFSETQ. V was trimmed by 3 bases and J by 5 bases, leaving 21 bases between them. The CDR3 DNA sequence: TGCGCCAGCAGCTCGGAGTCTGGGGGGGGGCGAAATAATTCACCCCTCCACTTT. It translates to CASSSESGGGRNNSPLHF.

This sequence joins TRBV5-4 and TRBJ1-3, with D unclear. V lost 1 base, J lost 8 bases, and 19 bases lay in between. CDR1 SGHNT and CDR2 YYREEE come from the germline V gene (reference sequence). The CDR3 loop spans 16 amino acids. The CDR3 loop reads CASSLWAGASADTIYF. The CDR3 bases are TGTGCCAGCAGCTTGTGGGCCGGTGCGTCGGCGGACACCATATATTTT. The variable domain in full, with the rest retrieved from reference TRBV5-4 and TRBJ1-3, is ETGVTQSPTHLIKTRGQQVTLRCSSQSGHNTVSWYQQALGQGPQFIFQYYREEENGRGNFPPRFSGLQFPNYSSELNVNALELDDSALYLCASSLWAGASADTIYFGEGSWLTVV.

V and J are TRBV15 and TRBJ1-4; D ambiguous. V was shortened by 3 bases and J by 7 bases, with 12 bases between the two germline ends. The CDR3 consists of 14 residues. Germline V gene lookup returns CDR1 LNHNV and CDR2 YYDKDF (reference sequence). Here the CDR3 reads CATSRGGNSEKLFF. As DNA, the CDR3 is TGTGCCACCAGCAGGGGAGGGAACAGTGAAAAACTGTTTTTT. The full variable domain, completed using reference TRBV15 and TRBJ1-4, is DAMVIQNPRYQVTQFGKPVTLSCSQTLNHNVMYWYQQKSSQAPKLLFHYYDKDFNNEADTPDNFQSRRPNTSFCFLDIRSPGLGDTAMYLCATSRGGNSEKLFFGSGTQLSVL.

The chain is built from TRBV19 and TRBJ1-2, with 9 bases fitting TRBD1. V trimming: 8 bases; J trimming: 8 bases; junction bases outside the gene matches: 21. This CDR3 contains 17 residues. Per germline, CDR1 LNHDA and CDR2 SQIVND (reference sequence). The CDR3 DNA sequence: TGTGCCAGTTTCCAAGGGGACAGGGAATCCGCGGTGAGAGGCTACACCTTC. This encodes CASFQGDRESAVRGYTF.

This chain's CDR3 is CASSGQGFHEQYF. The CDR3 DNA follows: TGTGCCAGCAGCGGACAGGGGTTCCACGAGCAGTACTTC. This chain connects TRBV9 to TRBJ2-7, with TRBD1 identical over 8 bases. The V and J ends lost 3 bases and 5 bases, in that order; junction bases with no gene match: 4. Germline loops: CDR1 SGDLS, CDR2 YYNGEE. The CDR3 covers 13 residues.

The chain recombines TRBV4-3 with TRBJ2-6; D uncertain. Deletions cut 10 bases from V and 0 bases from J, with 13 bases between. This CDR3 contains 15 residues. The germline gives CDR1 LGHNA, CDR2 YSLEER. The CDR3 spells CATRTGRSGANVLTF. CDR3 DNA: TGCGCCACCCGCACGGGCCGCTCTGGGGCCAACGTCCTGACTTTC.

This chain joins TRBV9 and TRBJ2-7; 8 bases are shared with TRBD2. CDR3 size: 15 residues. CDR1 and CDR2 from the germline V gene are SGDLS and YYNGEE. Unmatched junction bases numbered 8, after V lost 4 bases and J lost 2 bases. The CDR3 loop reads CASSPWAGGAYEQYF. The CDR3 DNA reads as TGTGCCAGCAGCCCATGGGCGGGGGGCGCCTACGAGCAGTACTTC.

The chain employs TRBV7-2 and TRBJ2-7; D remains ambiguous. V was trimmed by 5 bases and J by 2 bases, leaving 13 bases between them. Germline CDR1 is SGHTA and CDR2 is FQGNSA. The CDR3 contains 14 residues. Here the CDR3 DNA reads TGTGCCAGCAGCCCCCCCGCCGGAGCCTACGAGCAGTACTTC. The encoded protein is CASSPPAGAYEQYF.

This chain joins TRBV30 and TRBJ1-4; the D gene is possibly TRBD1 (5 bases). The V gene lost 5 bases and the J gene lost 7 bases, with 20 bases spanning the gap. The CDR3 covers 15 residues. Germline values: CDR1 GTSNPN, CDR2 SVGIG (reference sequence). The CDR3 DNA sequence: TGTGCCTGGGCCCCGGGCCTCCTAACAGGTGAAAAACTGTTTTTT. As protein: CAWAPGLLTGEKLFF.

This chain joins TRBV7-2 and TRBJ1-5; the D is unclear. The CDR3 loop spans 15 amino acids. Trimming removed 3 bases from V and 8 bases from J, with 17 bases in between. The V gene's germline CDR1 is SGHTA and CDR2 FQGNSA. The CDR3 DNA reads as TGTGCCAGCAGCTTTCAGGCCGGGTTAGTCGAGCCCCAGCATTTT. This codes for CASSFQAGLVEPQHF.

This clone has just a few counts. The V and J genes are TRBV7-3 and TRBJ2-1; either TRBD1 or TRBD2 may supply D (5 bases each). Trimming took off 5 bases at V and 6 bases at J, with 11 bases between the two ends. The CDR3 has 13 residues. In germline, CDR1 is SGHTA, CDR2 FQGTGA. DNA of the CDR3: TGTGCCAGCAGCACCGGGGCCCGCAATGAGCAGTTCTTC. Protein product: CASSTGARNEQFF.

The chain joins TRBV7-2 to TRBJ1-1; D is perhaps TRBD1 (5 bases). This CDR3 comprises 13 residues. The germline V gene has CDR1 SGHTA and CDR2 FQGNSA. Trimming stripped 1 base from V and 4 bases from J, with 7 bases between. CDR3 in amino acids: CASSLGQFTEAFF. The CDR3 region has the DNA TGTGCCAGCAGCTTAGGACAGTTCACTGAAGCTTTCTTT.

This clone turned up a few times. The J gene is TRBJ1-1, the V gene TRBV6-4; the D is unclear. Germline values: CDR1 MRHNA, CDR2 SNTAGT. The V and J ends lost 2 bases and 10 bases respectively, with 14 bases between them. This CDR3 is built from 13 residues. The CDR3 DNA reads TGTGCCAGCAGTGACGTTTGGTCAGGCCCAGCTTTCTTT. The encoded protein is CASSDVWSGPAFF.

The chain recombines TRBV9 with TRBJ2-7; D perhaps matches TRBD1 (6 bases). CDR1 is SGDLS and CDR2 is YYNGEE in the germline V gene. V gave up 4 bases and J gave up 3 bases, with 14 bases separating them. CDR3 length equals 14 residues. The DNA of the CDR3 is TGTGCCAGCAGCTCGGCTGGACAGAACTACGAGCAGTACTTC. Translating it yields CASSSAGQNYEQYF.